Listed below are T cell receptor beta chains from one sample, sequenced in a study of blood T cell repertoires in COVID-19. Profiling relied on immunoSEQ multiplex PCR, and the TCRdb table lists in-frame clones only, not all of them. The table has approximately 77,000 clones, 80% to 90% seen once. Material for sequencing was peripheral blood. The receptor set was obtained from a man between 25 and 39 years old with acute or convalescent COVID-19. Both conserved end residues are part of each CDR3. The D gene is left open where the match is weak. Clone sizes are given selectively: once, few, many, or a class where the clone is expanded.

cdr3_aa: CASSEGTDRGLSGNTIYF
cdr3_nt: TGTGCCAGCAGTGAGGGGACCGACAGGGGGCTATCTGGAAACACCATATATTTT
d_call: TRBD1
clone_size: .
v_call: TRBV6-1
j_call: TRBJ1-3

cdr3_aa: CASSRVYQETQYF
cdr3_nt: TGTGCCAGCAGTCGAGTGTACCAAGAGACCCAGTACTTC
d_call: .
clone_size: .
v_call: TRBV6-5
j_call: TRBJ2-5

cdr3_aa: CASSRQGSNQPQHF
cdr3_nt: TGTGCCAGCAGTCGACAGGGTAGCAATCAGCCCCAGCATTTT
d_call: TRBD1
clone_size: .
v_call: TRBV6-5
j_call: TRBJ1-5

cdr3_aa: CASSPDTDQPQHF
cdr3_nt: TGTGCCAGCAGTCCAGATACCGATCAGCCCCAGCATTTT
d_call: .
clone_size: .
v_call: TRBV2
j_call: TRBJ1-5

cdr3_aa: CASSLGDRYQETQYF
cdr3_nt: TGCGCCAGCAGCTTGGGGGACAGATACCAAGAGACCCAGTACTTC
d_call: TRBD1
clone_size: .
v_call: TRBV5-1
j_call: TRBJ2-5

cdr3_aa: CASSLGTGELFF
cdr3_nt: TGTGCCAGCAGCCTAGGTACCGGGGAGCTGTTTTTT
d_call: .
clone_size: .
v_call: TRBV7-3
j_call: TRBJ2-2

cdr3_aa: CASSQFLELGGLETQYF
cdr3_nt: TGTGCCAGCAGCCAATTCCTTGAATTGGGGGGGCTGGAGACCCAGTACTTC
d_call: .
clone_size: .
v_call: TRBV3-1/TRBV3-2
j_call: TRBJ2-5

cdr3_aa: CASSTDRYGYTF
cdr3_nt: TGTGCCAGTAGTACCGACAGATATGGCTACACCTTC
d_call: .
clone_size: .
v_call: TRBV19
j_call: TRBJ1-2

cdr3_aa: CASSLAGGTINEKLFF
cdr3_nt: TGCGCCAGCAGCTTGGCCGGGGGGACGATTAATGAAAAACTGTTTTTT
d_call: .
clone_size: few
v_call: TRBV5-1
j_call: TRBJ1-4

cdr3_aa: CASRLAGKETQYF
cdr3_nt: TGTGCCAGCAGACTAGCGGGCAAAGAGACCCAGTACTTC
d_call: TRBD2
clone_size: .
v_call: TRBV6-5
j_call: TRBJ2-5

cdr3_aa: CASSVDTVNTEAFF
cdr3_nt: TGTGCCAGCAGCGTCGACACGGTAAACACTGAAGCTTTCTTT
d_call: .
clone_size: few
v_call: TRBV5-6
j_call: TRBJ1-1

cdr3_aa: CAWSRFSTDTQYF
cdr3_nt: TGTGCCTGGAGTCGGTTTAGCACAGATACGCAGTATTTT
d_call: .
clone_size: .
v_call: TRBV30
j_call: TRBJ2-3

cdr3_aa: CASSLEQESSYNSPLHF
cdr3_nt: TGTGCCAGCAGCTTGGAACAGGAGAGCTCCTATAATTCACCCCTCCACTTT
d_call: .
clone_size: .
v_call: TRBV11-3
j_call: TRBJ1-6

cdr3_aa: CASSPRQGYGYTF
cdr3_nt: TGTGCCAGCAGCCCTCGACAGGGTTACGGCTACACCTTC
d_call: TRBD1
clone_size: few
v_call: TRBV3-1/TRBV3-2
j_call: TRBJ1-2

cdr3_aa: CASKDHGRADEKLFF
cdr3_nt: TGTGCCAGCAAGGACCATGGGAGGGCGGATGAAAAACTGTTTTTT
d_call: .
clone_size: .
v_call: TRBV7-9
j_call: TRBJ1-4

cdr3_aa: CASSPRQAQEDEQYF
cdr3_nt: TGTGCCAGCTCACCTAGACAGGCTCAAGAGGACGAGCAGTACTTC
d_call: .
clone_size: few
v_call: TRBV18
j_call: TRBJ2-7

cdr3_aa: CASSPDRANTEAFF
cdr3_nt: TGCGCCAGCAGCCCGGACAGGGCGAACACTGAAGCTTTCTTT
d_call: TRBD1
clone_size: .
v_call: TRBV5-1
j_call: TRBJ1-1

cdr3_aa: CASIGTGEKLFF
cdr3_nt: TGTGCCAGCATTGGGACTGGTGAAAAACTGTTTTTT
d_call: .
clone_size: once
v_call: TRBV7-8
j_call: TRBJ1-4

cdr3_aa: CASSPLRTGVEKLFF
cdr3_nt: TGTGCCAGCTCCCCCCTGCGGACAGGGGTCGAAAAACTGTTTTTT
d_call: TRBD1
clone_size: .
v_call: TRBV2
j_call: TRBJ1-4

cdr3_aa: CASSQSTSTDTQYF
cdr3_nt: TGTGCCAGCAGCCAAAGTACTAGCACAGATACGCAGTATTTT
d_call: .
clone_size: .
v_call: TRBV3-1/TRBV3-2
j_call: TRBJ2-3

cdr3_aa: CASSPLATGELFF
cdr3_nt: TGTGCCAGCAGTCCCCTGGCCACCGGGGAGCTGTTTTTT
d_call: .
clone_size: .
v_call: TRBV12-3/TRBV12-4
j_call: TRBJ2-2

cdr3_aa: CASSVFTDSGGEQFF
cdr3_nt: TGTGCCAGCAGCGTATTTACTGACTCGGGGGGTGAGCAGTTCTTC
d_call: TRBD2
clone_size: .
v_call: TRBV9
j_call: TRBJ2-1

cdr3_aa: CASSQVGGPGVTF
cdr3_nt: TGCGCCAGCAGCCAAGTTGGAGGCCCCGGAGTCACCTTC
d_call: .
clone_size: .
v_call: TRBV4-1
j_call: TRBJ1-2

cdr3_aa: CASSLAGGSDTQYF
cdr3_nt: TGTGCCAGCAGCTTAGCGGGAGGGTCGGATACGCAGTATTTT
d_call: TRBD2
clone_size: .
v_call: TRBV6-2/TRBV6-3
j_call: TRBJ2-3

cdr3_aa: CASSSAGTGNTEAFF
cdr3_nt: TGTGCCAGCAGTTCGGCCGGGACAGGGAACACTGAAGCTTTCTTT
d_call: TRBD1
clone_size: once
v_call: TRBV27
j_call: TRBJ1-1

cdr3_aa: CASSETGAIEKLFF
cdr3_nt: TGTGCCAGCAGCGAGACAGGGGCAATAGAAAAACTGTTTTTT
d_call: TRBD1
clone_size: few
v_call: TRBV9
j_call: TRBJ1-4

cdr3_aa: CASSLQRSSYEQYF
cdr3_nt: TGTGCCAGCAGCTTACAGAGGAGCTCCTACGAGCAGTACTTC
d_call: .
clone_size: .
v_call: TRBV7-9
j_call: TRBJ2-7

cdr3_aa: CASRTGTGDEKLFF
cdr3_nt: TGTGCCAGCAGGACCGGGACAGGGGATGAAAAACTGTTTTTT
d_call: TRBD1
clone_size: .
v_call: TRBV6-5
j_call: TRBJ1-4

cdr3_aa: CASSLGQGAQANYGYTF
cdr3_nt: TGTGCCAGCAGCTTGGGACAGGGGGCGCAGGCTAACTATGGCTACACCTTC
d_call: TRBD1
clone_size: .
v_call: TRBV5-4
j_call: TRBJ1-2

cdr3_aa: CASRVSRTVGYTF
cdr3_nt: TGTGCCAGCAGAGTATCCAGGACAGTTGGCTACACCTTC
d_call: .
clone_size: .
v_call: TRBV6-5
j_call: TRBJ1-2

cdr3_aa: CASSLGVSGEGEKLFF
cdr3_nt: TGTGCCAGCAGCTTGGGGGTCAGCGGTGAGGGTGAAAAACTGTTTTTT
d_call: .
clone_size: .
v_call: TRBV5-5
j_call: TRBJ1-4

cdr3_aa: CASGYRAYGYTF
cdr3_nt: TGTGCCAGCGGGTACAGGGCCTATGGCTACACCTTC
d_call: .
clone_size: .
v_call: TRBV12-3/TRBV12-4
j_call: TRBJ1-2

cdr3_aa: CASAPPSLAGGQETQYF
cdr3_nt: TGCGCCAGCGCCCCTCCCTCCCTAGCGGGGGGCCAAGAGACCCAGTACTTC
d_call: TRBD2
clone_size: .
v_call: TRBV5-1
j_call: TRBJ2-5

cdr3_aa: CATLGRETGNTIYF
cdr3_nt: TGTGCCACCTTGGGCCGGGAGACCGGAAACACCATATATTTT
d_call: .
clone_size: .
v_call: TRBV10-3
j_call: TRBJ1-3

cdr3_aa: CSASVPGLAGDSSYEQYF
cdr3_nt: TGCAGTGCTAGTGTCCCGGGACTAGCGGGAGACAGCTCCTACGAGCAGTACTTC
d_call: TRBD2
clone_size: .
v_call: TRBV20-1
j_call: TRBJ2-7

cdr3_aa: CASSEGLAHNTDTQYF
cdr3_nt: TGTGCCAGCAGCGAGGGACTAGCCCATAACACAGATACGCAGTATTTT
d_call: TRBD2
clone_size: .
v_call: TRBV9
j_call: TRBJ2-3

cdr3_aa: CASRGAGYNSPLHF
cdr3_nt: TGTGCCAGCAGGGGGGCCGGCTATAATTCACCCCTCCACTTT
d_call: .
clone_size: .
v_call: TRBV2
j_call: TRBJ1-6

cdr3_aa: CARRGTGGYGYTF
cdr3_nt: TGTGCCAGGAGGGGGACAGGGGGCTATGGCTACACCTTC
d_call: .
clone_size: .
v_call: TRBV21-1
j_call: TRBJ1-2

cdr3_aa: CASSKAEGTTCEQYF
cdr3_nt: TGTGCCAGCAGCAAAGCGGAGGGGACGACTTGCGAGCAGTACTTC
d_call: .
clone_size: .
v_call: TRBV21-1
j_call: TRBJ2-7

cdr3_aa: CASSQPITSTETQYF
cdr3_nt: TGTGCCAGCAGCCAACCTATCACTAGCACTGAGACCCAGTACTTC
d_call: .
clone_size: .
v_call: TRBV3-1/TRBV3-2
j_call: TRBJ2-5

cdr3_aa: CASSQQGAMGSPLHF
cdr3_nt: TGTGCCAGCAGCCAACAGGGGGCAATGGGTTCACCCCTCCACTTT
d_call: TRBD1
clone_size: .
v_call: TRBV2
j_call: TRBJ1-6

cdr3_aa: CASSPRTGSTDTQYF
cdr3_nt: TGTGCCAGCAGTCCCCGGACAGGGTCCACAGATACGCAGTATTTT
d_call: TRBD1
clone_size: few
v_call: TRBV27
j_call: TRBJ2-3

cdr3_aa: CASSLVAVPPNNEQFF
cdr3_nt: TGTGCCAGCAGCTTAGTAGCGGTCCCTCCCAACAATGAGCAGTTCTTC
d_call: .
clone_size: few
v_call: TRBV7-6
j_call: TRBJ2-1

cdr3_aa: CASRPQGAEGGYTF
cdr3_nt: TGTGCCAGCAGACCCCAGGGGGCGGAAGGGGGCTACACCTTC
d_call: TRBD1
clone_size: .
v_call: TRBV6-6
j_call: TRBJ1-2

cdr3_aa: CASSEAGVSYEQYF
cdr3_nt: TGTGCCAGCAGTGAAGCGGGAGTTAGCTACGAGCAGTACTTC
d_call: TRBD2
clone_size: .
v_call: TRBV25-1
j_call: TRBJ2-7

cdr3_aa: CASSEHQGSGELFF
cdr3_nt: TGTGCCAGCAGTGAACACCAGGGCTCCGGGGAGCTGTTTTTT
d_call: .
clone_size: .
v_call: TRBV2
j_call: TRBJ2-2

cdr3_aa: CADDRGTYNEQFF
cdr3_nt: TGTGCCGACGACAGGGGGACCTACAATGAGCAGTTCTTC
d_call: TRBD1
clone_size: .
v_call: TRBV7-9
j_call: TRBJ2-1

cdr3_aa: CASSYSFGTDYEQYF
cdr3_nt: TGTGCCAGCAGTTACTCGTTTGGGACAGACTACGAGCAGTACTTC
d_call: TRBD1
clone_size: large
v_call: TRBV6-5
j_call: TRBJ2-7

cdr3_aa: CASSAGGSYNEQFF
cdr3_nt: TGTGCCAGCTCAGCCGGGGGATCCTACAATGAGCAGTTCTTC
d_call: .
clone_size: .
v_call: TRBV18
j_call: TRBJ2-1

cdr3_aa: CASGIKNSPLHF
cdr3_nt: TGTGCCAGCGGCATAAAGAATTCACCCCTCCACTTT
d_call: .
clone_size: .
v_call: TRBV5-4
j_call: TRBJ1-6

cdr3_aa: CASSLAGSSEAFF
cdr3_nt: TGTGCCAGCAGCTTGGCCGGGAGCTCTGAAGCTTTCTTT
d_call: .
clone_size: .
v_call: TRBV5-4
j_call: TRBJ1-1

cdr3_aa: CASSQAETGEMEQFF
cdr3_nt: TGTGCCAGCAGCCAAGCTGAGACAGGGGAGATGGAGCAGTTCTTC
d_call: TRBD1
clone_size: .
v_call: TRBV4-2
j_call: TRBJ2-1

cdr3_aa: CASSPRGSNYGYTF
cdr3_nt: TGTGCCAGCAGTCCCCGAGGCAGTAACTATGGCTACACCTTC
d_call: .
clone_size: .
v_call: TRBV27
j_call: TRBJ1-2

cdr3_aa: CASSLQGEETQYF
cdr3_nt: TGTGCCAGCAGCCTACAGGGGGAAGAGACCCAGTACTTC
d_call: TRBD1
clone_size: .
v_call: TRBV5-4
j_call: TRBJ2-5

cdr3_aa: CASSSDYRGVQPQHF
cdr3_nt: TGTGCCAGCAGCTCCGATTACCGCGGGGTTCAGCCCCAGCATTTT
d_call: .
clone_size: .
v_call: TRBV5-5
j_call: TRBJ1-5

cdr3_aa: CASSLGYRDRNTIYF
cdr3_nt: TGTGCCAGCAGCTTAGGGTACCGGGACAGAAACACCATATATTTT
d_call: .
clone_size: .
v_call: TRBV7-8
j_call: TRBJ1-3

cdr3_aa: CASTLQGQQETQYF
cdr3_nt: TGCGCCAGCACCCTCCAGGGACAGCAAGAGACCCAGTACTTC
d_call: TRBD1
clone_size: once
v_call: TRBV5-1
j_call: TRBJ2-5

cdr3_aa: CATSRDSTASGNTIYF
cdr3_nt: TGTGCCACCAGCAGAGATTCGACAGCCTCTGGAAACACCATATATTTT
d_call: .
clone_size: .
v_call: TRBV15
j_call: TRBJ1-3

cdr3_aa: CASSPTGRGTEAFF
cdr3_nt: TGTGCCAGCAGCCCCACAGGGAGGGGAACTGAAGCTTTCTTT
d_call: .
clone_size: .
v_call: TRBV6-5
j_call: TRBJ1-1